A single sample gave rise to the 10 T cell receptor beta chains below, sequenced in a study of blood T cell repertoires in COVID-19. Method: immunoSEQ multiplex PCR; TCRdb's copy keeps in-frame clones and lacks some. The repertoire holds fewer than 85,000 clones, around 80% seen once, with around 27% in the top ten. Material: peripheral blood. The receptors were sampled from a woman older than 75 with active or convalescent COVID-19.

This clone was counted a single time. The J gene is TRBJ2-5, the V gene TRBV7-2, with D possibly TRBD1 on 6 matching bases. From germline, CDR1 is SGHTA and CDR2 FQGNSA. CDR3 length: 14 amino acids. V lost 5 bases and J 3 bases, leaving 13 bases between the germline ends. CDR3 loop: CASSQDRGKETQYF. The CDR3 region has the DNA TGTGCCAGCAGCCAGGACAGAGGGAAAGAGACCCAGTACTTC.

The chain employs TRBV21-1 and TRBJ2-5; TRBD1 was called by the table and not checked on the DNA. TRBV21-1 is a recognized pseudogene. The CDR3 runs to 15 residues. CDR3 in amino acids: CASSFWSGGQETQYF. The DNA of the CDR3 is TGTGCCAGCAGTTTTTGGTCAGGGGGCCAAGAGACCCAGTACTTC.

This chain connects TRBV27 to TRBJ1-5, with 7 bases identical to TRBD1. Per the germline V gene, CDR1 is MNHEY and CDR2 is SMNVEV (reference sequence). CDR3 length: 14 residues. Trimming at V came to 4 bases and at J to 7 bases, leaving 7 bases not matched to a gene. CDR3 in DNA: TGTGCCAGCAGTTCCGGGACAGTTGGGCAGCCCCAGCATTTT. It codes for CASSSGTVGQPQHF.

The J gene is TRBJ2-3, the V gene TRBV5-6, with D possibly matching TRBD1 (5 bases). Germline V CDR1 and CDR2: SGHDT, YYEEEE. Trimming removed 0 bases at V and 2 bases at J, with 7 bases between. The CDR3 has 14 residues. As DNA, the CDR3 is TGTGCCAGCAGCTTGGCAGGGAACACAGATACGCAGTATTTT. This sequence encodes CASSLAGNTDTQYF.

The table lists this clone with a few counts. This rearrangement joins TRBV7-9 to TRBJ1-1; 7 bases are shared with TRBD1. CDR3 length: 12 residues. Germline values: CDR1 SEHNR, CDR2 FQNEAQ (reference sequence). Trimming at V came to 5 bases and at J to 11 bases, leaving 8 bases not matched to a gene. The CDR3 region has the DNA TGTGCCAGCAGCACTCAGGGGGGCGGCGCTTTCTTT. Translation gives CASSTQGGGAFF.

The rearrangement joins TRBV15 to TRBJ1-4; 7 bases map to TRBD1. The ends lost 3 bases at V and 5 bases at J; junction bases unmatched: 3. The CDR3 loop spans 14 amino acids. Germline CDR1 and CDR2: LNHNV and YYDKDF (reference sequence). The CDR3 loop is CATSRTGPNEKLFF. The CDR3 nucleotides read TGTGCCACCAGCAGGACAGGGCCAAATGAAAAACTGTTTTTT. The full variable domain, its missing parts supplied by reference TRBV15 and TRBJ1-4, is DAMVIQNPRYQVTQFGKPVTLSCSQTLNHNVMYWYQQKSSQAPKLLFHYYDKDFNNEADTPDNFQSRRPNTSFCFLDIRSPGLGDTAMYLCATSRTGPNEKLFFGSGTQLSVL.

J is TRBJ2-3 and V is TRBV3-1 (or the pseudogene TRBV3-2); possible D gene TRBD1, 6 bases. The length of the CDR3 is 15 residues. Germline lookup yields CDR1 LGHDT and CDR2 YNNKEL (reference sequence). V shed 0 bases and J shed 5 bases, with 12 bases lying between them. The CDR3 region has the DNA TGTGCCAGCAGCCAAGAGACAGGTGCAGAAGATACGCAGTATTTT. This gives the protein CASSQETGAEDTQYF.

The CDR3 here is CASSSRQGPEAFF. The CDR3 region has the DNA TGTGCCAGCAGCTCCAGACAGGGACCTGAAGCTTTCTTT. The rearrangement links TRBV7-2 to TRBJ1-1; 7 positions agree with TRBD1. This CDR3 is 13 amino acids long. Germline trimming cut 4 bases from V and 6 bases from J; bases unmatched to any gene: 5. CDR1 is SGHTA, CDR2 FQGNSA, per germline.

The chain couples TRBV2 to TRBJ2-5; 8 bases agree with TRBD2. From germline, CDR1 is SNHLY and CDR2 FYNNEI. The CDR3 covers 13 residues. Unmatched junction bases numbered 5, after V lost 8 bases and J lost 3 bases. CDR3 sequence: CASVGRGEETQYF. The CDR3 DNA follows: TGTGCCAGCGTCGGGCGGGGGGAAGAGACCCAGTACTTC. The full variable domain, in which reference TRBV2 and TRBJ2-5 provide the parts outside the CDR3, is EPEVTQTPSHQVTQMGQEVILRCVPISNHLYFYWYRQILGQKVEFLVSFYNNEISEKSEIFDDQFSVERPDGSNFTLKIRSTKLEDSAMYFCASVGRGEETQYFGPGTRLLVL.

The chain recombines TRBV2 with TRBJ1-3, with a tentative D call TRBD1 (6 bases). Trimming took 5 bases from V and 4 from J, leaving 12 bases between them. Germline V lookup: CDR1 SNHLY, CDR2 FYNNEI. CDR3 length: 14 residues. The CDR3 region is CASSFLDRGNTIYF. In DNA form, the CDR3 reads TGTGCCAGCAGTTTCTTAGACAGGGGAAACACCATATATTTT.